The clone carrying this T cell receptor beta chain has only one observation. Within the sample, other DNA sequences also encode this same CDR3. These data belong to a study of blood T cell repertoires in COVID-19. Study overall: The samples span acute and convalescent COVID-19 from the United States, Italy and Spain. T cells, B-cell-depleted T cells, or PBMCs supplied cDNA or gDNA.

Authors' processing steps: From reference gene primer amplification, estimates of nucleated cell counts were derived. Assay: immunoSEQ multiplex PCR; the TCRdb copy retains only in-frame clones and omits some. For V, J and clone size, that table is used; D and trimming come from the DNA. The sample lists fewer than 400,000 clones, about nine tenths seen once, with less than 3.5% in the top ten. Seattle's cohort entered during active infection and was followed longitudinally. The germline V gene has CDR1 SGHRS and CDR2 YFSETQ. With 0 bases removed from V and 0 bases from J, the gap between germline ends came to 7 bases. The CDR3 sequence is 15 residues long.

The sequence derives from a woman younger than 45 with COVID-19, enrolled during active disease. The sample was peripheral blood. This sequence joins TRBV5-1 and TRBJ1-3; no clear D. CDR3 protein: CASSLGGDSGNTIYF. In DNA, the CDR3 is TGCGCCAGCAGCTTGGGCGGAGACTCTGGAAACACCATATATTTT.